This passage covers 28 T cell receptor beta chains from one sample sequenced in a study of cytomegalovirus exposure and HLA in healthy donors. The PCR used 60 Vbeta and 13 Jbeta primers. Libraries were prepared by immunoSEQ multiplex PCR; TCRdb keeps only in-frame clonotypes and omits some of them. Here the sample table reports around 140,000 clones. Material for sequencing was PBMCs. The receptor set was obtained from a woman aged 45-60 years in good health and CMV-seronegative.

The chain combines TRBV5-4 with TRBJ1-6, with D possibly matching TRBD1 (6 bases). The germline gives CDR1 SGHNT, CDR2 YYREEE (reference sequence). Trimming removed 4 bases from V and 9 bases from J, with 20 bases in between. The CDR3 is 16 residues long. The CDR3, as DNA: TGTGCCAGCAGCACGGGGGGGAGGGGGAGTACTTCACCCCTCCACTTT. Its translation: CASSTGGRGSTSPLHF.

This chain links TRBV19 with TRBJ1-1; a weak D match, TRBD1 (6 bases). This CDR3 has 15 residues. V gave up 5 bases and J gave up 1 base, with 14 bases separating them. From germline, CDR1 is LNHDA and CDR2 SQIVND (reference sequence). CDR3 DNA: TGTGCCAGTAGTCCGTACGACAGGCCGAACACTGAAGCTTTCTTT. Its translation is CASSPYDRPNTEAFF.

The V gene is TRBV7-8, the J gene TRBJ1-2, with D unclear. Germline V gene lookup returns CDR1 SGHVS and CDR2 FQNEAQ. The CDR3 consists of 14 residues. V shed 1 base and J shed 4 bases, with 10 bases lying between them. CDR3 sequence (DNA): TGTGCCAGCAGCTTAGAGGCGCCGGGCTATGGCTACACCTTC. Translating it yields CASSLEAPGYGYTF.

The CDR3 DNA is TGTGCTAGTGGTCAGGGACACCGAGAGACAGATACGCAGTATTTT. Translation gives CASGQGHRETDTQYF. The chain combines TRBV12-5 with TRBJ2-3; tentative D call: TRBD1 (6 bases). The germline V gene has CDR1 LGHNT and CDR2 FRNRAP. V lost 5 bases and J lost 3, with 15 bases in between. CDR3 length equals 15 residues.

The J gene is TRBJ1-2, the V gene TRBV25-1, with D maybe TRBD1 (6 bases). The CDR3 has 16 residues. V was pared by 5 bases and J by 5 bases, with 21 bases between. Germline V gives CDR1 MGHDK, CDR2 SYGVNS. The CDR3 here is CASSNERDGQKYGYTF. The DNA of the CDR3 is TGTGCCAGCAGTAACGAAAGGGATGGACAGAAGTATGGCTACACCTTC.

The chain carries TRBV5-1 and TRBJ2-7, with 7 nucleotides matching TRBD2. The CDR3 loop spans 15 amino acids. Trimming at V came to 3 bases and at J to 0 bases, leaving 6 bases not matched to a gene. Germline V gene lookup returns CDR1 SGHRS and CDR2 YFSETQ. This chain's CDR3 is CASSSPGGSSYEQYF. CDR3 nucleotides: TGCGCCAGCAGCTCCCCGGGGGGTAGCTCCTACGAGCAGTACTTC.

V is TRBV12-5 and J is TRBJ2-6; TRBD1 is a possible D gene (6 bases). V lost 5 bases and J lost 0, with 11 bases in between. The germline CDR1 and CDR2 sequences are LGHNT and FRNRAP. CDR3 size: 16 residues. The CDR3 sequence: CASGPRGLSGANVLTF. The CDR3 bases are TGTGCTAGTGGTCCCAGGGGTCTCTCTGGGGCCAACGTCCTGACTTTC.

V usage is TRBV7-3 and J usage is TRBJ2-7; D possibly corresponds to TRBD2 (5 bases). The CDR3 has 14 residues. V lost 0 bases, J lost 5 bases, and 11 bases lay in between. Per germline, CDR1 SGHTA and CDR2 FQGTGA. The CDR3 DNA reads TGTGCCAGCAGCTTAACCGGGGTCGGGAACGAGCAGTACTTC. Translation: CASSLTGVGNEQYF.

The V gene is TRBV19, the J gene TRBJ1-3; D not resolved. V was clipped by 3 bases and J by 3 bases, with 18 bases between them. This CDR3 region has 17 residues. Germline values: CDR1 LNHDA, CDR2 SQIVND (reference sequence). The CDR3 sequence is CASSIPPRGGNGNTIYF. The CDR3 nucleotides are TGTGCCAGTAGTATTCCCCCCCGAGGAGGTAATGGAAACACCATATATTTT.

The chain employs TRBV9 and TRBJ1-2, with TRBD1 identical over 8 bases. The CDR3 sequence is 17 residues long. Germline-derived CDR1 and CDR2 are SGDLS and YYNGEE. V gave up 0 bases and J gave up 0 bases; unmatched junction bases: 7. CDR3 sequence reads: CASSVGLRQGTNYGYTF. As DNA, the CDR3 is TGTGCCAGCAGCGTAGGACTTCGACAGGGGACTAACTATGGCTACACCTTC.

The chain recombines TRBV4-1 with TRBJ2-1; weak D call: TRBD2 (5 bases). The length of the CDR3 is 16 residues. Trimming took off 4 bases at V and 0 bases at J, with 13 bases between the two ends. Germline V lookup: CDR1 MGHRA, CDR2 YSYEKL. The CDR3 loop is CASSPRVGSSYNEQFF. The CDR3 DNA follows: TGCGCCAGCAGCCCCCGCGTAGGGAGCTCCTACAATGAGCAGTTCTTC.

V usage is TRBV28 and J usage is TRBJ1-2, with 8 nucleotides matching TRBD1. The CDR3 length is 17 residues. In germline, CDR1 is MDHEN, CDR2 SYDVKM. Trimming removed 3 bases from V and 4 bases from J; junction bases left unmatched: 13. The CDR3 loop reads CASSFPGQAALAYGYTF. The CDR3 DNA is TGTGCCAGCAGTTTTCCGGGACAGGCCGCCCTTGCCTATGGCTACACCTTC.

V is TRBV7-9 and J is TRBJ2-1, with D possibly TRBD1 on 6 matching bases. The CDR3 has 17 amino acids. Germline V gene lookup returns CDR1 SEHNR and CDR2 FQNEAQ (reference sequence). Trimming took 5 bases from V and 4 from J, leaving 21 bases between them. The CDR3 coding sequence is TGTGCCAGCAGCGCCCTATCGCCAGGGGATACTTACAATGAGCAGTTCTTC. This sequence encodes CASSALSPGDTYNEQFF.

V and J are TRBV6-1 and TRBJ1-1; TRBD1 matches at 9 bases. The ends lost 5 bases at V and 5 bases at J; junction bases unmatched: 9. Germline CDR1 and CDR2: MNHNS and SASEGT. The CDR3 extends over 15 amino acids. CDR3 protein: CASSPQGAGNTEAFF. CDR3 sequence (DNA): TGTGCCAGCAGTCCACAGGGGGCAGGAAATACTGAAGCTTTCTTT.

This chain links TRBV4-2 with TRBJ1-3; a weak D match, TRBD1 (5 bases). CDR3 size: 16 residues. Trimming pared 2 bases from V and 1 base from J, leaving 12 bases between. The germline CDR1 and CDR2 sequences are LGHNA and YNFKEQ. CDR3 sequence (DNA): TGTGCCAGCAGCCAACCCGGGGGGTCGTCTGGAAACACCATATATTTT. Translated, it gives CASSQPGGSSGNTIYF.

The chain employs TRBV4-3 and TRBJ2-3; 10 bases agree with TRBD2. CDR3 length: 16 amino acids. J was trimmed by 7 bases and V by 0 bases; bases with no gene match: 7. From germline, CDR1 is LGHNA and CDR2 YSLEER. DNA for the CDR3: TGCGCCAGCAGCCAAGATAGCCTAGCGGGAGTGAATACGCAGTATTTT. It encodes CASSQDSLAGVNTQYF.

The rearrangement joins TRBV11-2 to TRBJ1-3; D uncertain. CDR1 is SGHAT and CDR2 is FQNNGV in the germline V gene. The CDR3 length is 12 residues. Between the trimmed V and J ends, which lost 3 bases and 4 bases, there was a span of 4 bases. The DNA for the CDR3 is TGTGCCAGCAGCTTCGGGGGAAACACCATATATTTT. Translated: CASSFGGNTIYF.

V gene TRBV19 combines with J gene TRBJ2-1, with 7 positions matching TRBD2. CDR1 is LNHDA and CDR2 is SQIVND in the germline V gene (reference sequence). J was trimmed by 2 bases and V by 5 bases; bases with no gene match: 6. CDR3 size: 15 residues. CDR3 sequence (DNA): TGTGCCAGTAGTGTGCGACTAGCTACCTACAATGAGCAGTTCTTC. This sequence encodes CASSVRLATYNEQFF.

The chain carries TRBV4-1 and TRBJ1-4, with TRBD1 as a possible D gene (5 bases). This CDR3 contains 16 residues. Trimming pared 0 bases from V and 8 bases from J, leaving 16 bases between. The germline V gene encodes CDR1 MGHRA and CDR2 YSYEKL. DNA for the CDR3: TGCGCCAGCAGCCAAGATGACGGAAGGGGTTGGGAAAAACTGTTTTTT. Residues: CASSQDDGRGWEKLFF.

V gene TRBV5-4 combines with J gene TRBJ1-5; D uncertain. V lost 0 bases to trimming and J lost 1 base, with 11 bases between them. The CDR3 contains 16 residues. CDR1 and CDR2 (germline): SGHNT, YYREEE (reference sequence). The chain's CDR3 is CASSLDAGGSNQPQHF. DNA for the CDR3: TGTGCCAGCAGCTTGGATGCGGGAGGAAGCAATCAGCCCCAGCATTTT. The variable domain in full, with the rest retrieved from reference TRBV5-4 and TRBJ1-5, is ETGVTQSPTHLIKTRGQQVTLRCSSQSGHNTVSWYQQALGQGPQFIFQYYREEENGRGNFPPRFSGLQFPNYSSELNVNALELDDSALYLCASSLDAGGSNQPQHFGDGTRLSIL.

The chain links TRBV5-4 to TRBJ2-7; the match to TRBD1 covers 9 bases. The germline V gene encodes CDR1 SGHNT and CDR2 YYREEE (reference sequence). The CDR3 is made up of 13 amino acids. The V gene end was trimmed by 4 bases and the J gene end by 6 bases; junction bases not matched to a gene: 5. The CDR3 bases are TGTGCCAGCAGCCCTACAGGGGGCAGCGAGCAGTACTTC. Amino acids: CASSPTGGSEQYF.

The chain uses TRBV7-2 and TRBJ2-3; 10 nucleotides match TRBD2. Germline CDR1 is SGHTA and CDR2 is FQGNSA. V lost 8 bases, J lost 7 bases, and 9 bases stayed unmatched. The CDR3 extends over 14 amino acids. CDR3 sequence: CASGLSGGGYTQYF. The CDR3 bases are TGTGCCAGCGGCCTCAGCGGGGGGGGGTATACGCAGTATTTT.

J is TRBJ2-1 and V is TRBV28; 9 bases map to TRBD2. CDR3 length: 15 residues. V gave up 4 bases and J gave up 3 bases; unmatched junction bases: 4. Germline values: CDR1 MDHEN, CDR2 SYDVKM. CDR3 amino acids: CASSSSAGGYNEQFF. The CDR3, as DNA: TGTGCCAGCAGTTCGTCAGCGGGAGGCTACAATGAGCAGTTCTTC.

This chain links TRBV25-1 with TRBJ1-2, with D maybe TRBD1 (5 bases). V was trimmed by 8 bases and J by 4 bases, leaving 14 bases between them. Germline lookup yields CDR1 MGHDK and CDR2 SYGVNS. The CDR3 is 13 residues long. The DNA of the CDR3 is TGTGCCAGCTGGGACTTAACTCCCTATGGCTACACCTTC. It encodes CASWDLTPYGYTF.

The chain has TRBV7-2 and TRBJ2-2; 8 nucleotides line up with TRBD1. The V gene end was trimmed by 1 base and the J gene end by 6 bases; junction bases not matched to a gene: 10. The germline CDR1 and CDR2 sequences are SGHTA and FQGNSA. CDR3 length: 17 residues. The CDR3 sequence is CASSLVGQGEVSGELFF. DNA of the CDR3: TGTGCCAGCAGCTTAGTTGGACAGGGAGAGGTATCCGGGGAGCTGTTTTTT.

The J gene is TRBJ2-7, the V gene TRBV27, with D uncertain. Trimming cost V 3 bases and J 2 bases, with 11 bases left between them. CDR1 and CDR2 from the germline V gene are MNHEY and SMNVEV (reference sequence). CDR3 length: 14 amino acids. CDR3: CASSLGPKPYEQYF. CDR3 DNA: TGTGCCAGCAGTTTGGGCCCAAAACCCTACGAGCAGTACTTC.

This chain connects TRBV19 to TRBJ2-5; 10 bases match TRBD2. CDR1 and CDR2 from the germline V gene are LNHDA and SQIVND (reference sequence). V was pared by 2 bases and J by 5 bases, with 11 bases of the junction left unmatched. The CDR3 loop spans 17 amino acids. CDR3 bases: TGTGCCAGTAGTATAAACCAGCGGGGGGGCCTTTTGGAGACCCAGTACTTC. Protein: CASSINQRGGLLETQYF.

This chain joins TRBV7-8 and TRBJ2-1; weak D call: TRBD1 (6 bases). Germline V gene lookup returns CDR1 SGHVS and CDR2 FQNEAQ. The CDR3 contains 15 residues. Trimming cost V 2 bases and J 8 bases, with 16 bases left between them. CDR3 DNA: TGTGCCAGCAGCTTACAGGCAGGGGAGTGGGATGAGCAGTTCTTC. It codes for CASSLQAGEWDEQFF.